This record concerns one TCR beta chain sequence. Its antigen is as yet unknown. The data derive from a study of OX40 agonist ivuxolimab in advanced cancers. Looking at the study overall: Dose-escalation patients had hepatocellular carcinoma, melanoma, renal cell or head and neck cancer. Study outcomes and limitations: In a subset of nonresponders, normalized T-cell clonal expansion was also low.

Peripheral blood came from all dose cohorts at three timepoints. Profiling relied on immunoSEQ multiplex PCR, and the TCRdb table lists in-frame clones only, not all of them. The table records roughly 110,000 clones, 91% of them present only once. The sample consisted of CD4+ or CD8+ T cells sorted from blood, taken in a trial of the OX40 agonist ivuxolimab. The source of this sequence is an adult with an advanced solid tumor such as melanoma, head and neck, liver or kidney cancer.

The CDR3 reads CASSLGQGFTEAFF. The CDR3 DNA follows: TGTGCCAGCAGTCTAGGGCAGGGGTTTACTGAAGCTTTCTTT. The chain recombines TRBV27 with TRBJ1-1; possibly TRBD1 for D (6 bases). Trimming pared 5 bases from V and 5 bases from J, leaving 15 bases between. The CDR3 totals 14 residues. Germline V gives CDR1 MNHEY, CDR2 SMNVEV (reference sequence).